A single sample is the source of the 13 T cell receptor beta chains below, sequenced in a study of shared clonotypes between healthy human individuals. Measured with immunoSEQ multiplex PCR; TCRdb has only the in-frame clones, and not every one. The repertoire holds about 800,000 clones, about 96% seen once, with about 0.25% in the top ten. Naive CD8 cells, CD45RO-negative and positively selected for CCR7, excluded terminally differentiated effector memory CD45RA+ cells. The sample comprised naive CD8+ T cells sorted from blood. The receptor set was obtained from a man aged 25 to 40 in good health.

This chain connects TRBV29-1 to TRBJ1-4; perhaps TRBD1 as D (5 bases). CDR3 size: 15 residues. Trimming shortened V by 0 bases and J by 10 bases, and 18 bases separated the two germline ends. CDR1 and CDR2 (germline): SQVTM, ANQGSEA. The CDR3 DNA reads as TGCAGCGTTGAAGAGCGAGGGGACGAAAGACGAAAACTGTTTTTT. Its translation: CSVEERGDERRKLFF.

The V call is TRBV29-1, the J call TRBJ2-7, with D tentatively TRBD1 (6 bases). Per the germline V gene, CDR1 is SQVTM and CDR2 is ANQGSEA. Trimming stripped 4 bases from V and 6 bases from J, with 16 bases between. The CDR3 covers 13 residues. CDR3 DNA sequence: TGCAGCGTTGCTCCTACAGGGTCGGGCGAGCAGTACTTC. It specifies CSVAPTGSGEQYF.

This chain links TRBV2 with TRBJ1-5; unclear D gene. The CDR3 totals 15 residues. The V and J ends lost 6 bases and 4 bases respectively, with 16 bases between them. From germline, CDR1 is SNHLY and CDR2 FYNNEI. The CDR3 loop reads CASRRALGGNQPQHF. The CDR3 DNA sequence: TGTGCCAGCAGGCGGGCTCTGGGAGGTAATCAGCCCCAGCATTTT. The variable domain in full, completed from reference TRBV2 and TRBJ1-5, reads EPEVTQTPSHQVTQMGQEVILRCVPISNHLYFYWYRQILGQKVEFLVSFYNNEISEKSEIFDDQFSVERPDGSNFTLKIRSTKLEDSAMYFCASRRALGGNQPQHFGDGTRLSIL.

The V gene is TRBV11-3, the J gene TRBJ1-3, with unresolved D. There are 16 residues in the CDR3. Trimming took off 3 bases at V and 4 bases at J, with 16 bases between the two ends. Germline V gene data show CDR1 as SGHNT and CDR2 as YENEEA. This chain's CDR3 is CASSFDSGSQGNTIYF. Here the CDR3 DNA reads TGTGCCAGCAGCTTTGATTCGGGGTCCCAGGGAAACACCATATATTTT.

This clone has just one count. V gene TRBV29-1 combines with J gene TRBJ1-2, with a possible D match to TRBD1 (5 bases). The CDR3 covers 12 residues. Trimming removed 6 bases at V and 8 bases at J, with 16 bases between. Per germline, CDR1 SQVTM and CDR2 ANQGSEA. In DNA form, the CDR3 reads TGCAGCGTAGTGTCAGGGTCGAGCGGCTACACCTTC. The encoded protein is CSVVSGSSGYTF.

A note on this clone: The junction departs from germline at one end; a sequencing error may be responsible. This chain connects TRBV23-1 to TRBJ1-1; 7 bases map to TRBD1. TRBV23-1 carries the ORF label, with uncertain function. The CDR3 is 14 amino acids. As DNA, the CDR3 is TGCGCCAGCAGTCGCCAACAGGGGAACGCTGAAGCTTTCTTT. Translated: CASSRQQGNAEAFF.

This chain uses TRBV6-5 with TRBJ2-2; D is uncertain. The V end was cut by 6 bases, the J end by 3 bases, with 11 bases between. Germline assignment: CDR1 MNHEY and CDR2 SVGAGI. The CDR3 is 14 residues long. The CDR3 reads CASSIGSYTGELFF. The CDR3 DNA sequence: TGTGCCAGCAGCATCGGGTCCTACACCGGGGAGCTGTTTTTT.

The V and J genes are TRBV7-6 and TRBJ1-1, with a tentative D call TRBD1 (6 bases). The CDR3 spans 18 residues. The germline V and J ends were trimmed by 2 bases and 0 bases, with 19 bases remaining between them. CDR1 SGHVS and CDR2 FNYEAQ come from the germline V gene. The CDR3 reads CASSLFFVAGEMNTEAFF. The DNA of the CDR3 is TGTGCCAGCAGCTTATTTTTTGTGGCAGGGGAGATGAACACTGAAGCTTTCTTT. Combining the CDR3 with reference TRBV7-6 and TRBJ1-1 gives the whole variable domain GAGVSQSPRYKVTKRGQDVALRCDPISGHVSLYWYRQALGQGPEFLTYFNYEAQQDKSGLPNDRFSAERPEGSISTLTIQRTEQRDSAMYRCASSLFFVAGEMNTEAFFGQGTRLTVV.

The rearrangement uses TRBV7-8 and TRBJ2-3, with D possibly being TRBD1 (5 bases). V was trimmed by 3 bases and J by 0 bases, leaving 22 bases between them. The CDR3 consists of 19 residues. Germline values: CDR1 SGHVS, CDR2 FQNEAQ. The CDR3 loop reads CASSFEITGVSSSTDTQYF. The CDR3 region has the DNA TGTGCCAGCAGCTTCGAGATAACAGGAGTTTCTTCTAGCACAGATACGCAGTATTTT.

This chain links TRBV29-1 with TRBJ2-7; TRBD2 matches 8 bases. The length of the CDR3 is 15 residues. CDR1 SQVTM and CDR2 ANQGSEA come from the germline V gene. V lost 4 bases, J lost 4 bases, and 12 bases stayed unmatched. CDR3 coding DNA: TGCAGCGTTGTTCTTAGCGGGACGGAAGCATACGAGCAGTACTTC. Its translation is CSVVLSGTEAYEQYF.

On this clone itself: Other DNA sequences in the same sample also yield this CDR3. The chain joins TRBV5-5 to TRBJ2-7; possibly TRBD2 for D (5 bases). Germline CDR1 reads SGHKS; CDR2 reads YYEKEE (reference sequence). V was shortened by 0 bases and J by 6 bases, with 7 bases between the two germline ends. The CDR3 consists of 12 residues. The DNA of the CDR3 is TGTGCCAGCAGCTTGGAAGGGAGCGAGCAGTACTTC. Amino acids: CASSLEGSEQYF.

The V gene is TRBV6-1, the J gene TRBJ1-1; no clear D. Germline CDR1 MNHNS, CDR2 SASEGT. V gave up 1 base and J gave up 1 base, with 10 bases separating them. This CDR3 has 15 amino acids. The CDR3 protein is CASSEEGGPNTEAFF. In DNA form, the CDR3 reads TGTGCCAGCAGTGAAGAAGGTGGCCCGAACACTGAAGCTTTCTTT.

The chain joins TRBV13 to TRBJ2-7; D is possibly TRBD2 (5 bases). Trimming cost V 0 bases and J 5 bases, with 8 bases left between them. This CDR3 has 13 amino acids. The germline V gene encodes CDR1 PRHDT and CDR2 FYEKMQ (reference sequence). As DNA, the CDR3 is TGTGCCAGCAGCTTAGGCCTGGAGGACGAGCAGTACTTC. This translates into CASSLGLEDEQYF. Looking up the rest from reference TRBV13 and TRBJ2-7 gives the full variable domain: AAGVIQSPRHLIKEKRETATLKCYPIPRHDTVYWYQQGPGQDPQFLISFYEKMQSDKGSIPDRFSAQQFSDYHSELNMSSLELGDSALYFCASSLGLEDEQYFGPGTRLTVT.